These 6 T cell receptor beta chains were sequenced from one sample in a study of identical twins. MiXCR, run by TCRdb on the 5' RACE reads, gives a single entry per CDR3 protein. The data contain 1.5 million to 2 million distinct CDR3 sequences, roughly a third of them seen just once; the ten biggest clones take up approximately 0.29%. Sequences were obtained from cord blood. The receptors were gathered from a newborn girl in good health.

As concerns this clonotype: One base away lies a much larger clone, so this may be a sequencing read error. CDR3 region: CSVDAMTSGYNEQYF. As DNA, the CDR3 is TGCAGCGTTGATGCTATGACTAGCGGATACAATGAGCAGTACTTC. The gene calls are TRBV29-1 and TRBJ2-7; TRBD2 matches 9 bases. This CDR3 spans 15 amino acids. Germline lookup yields CDR1 SQVTM and CDR2 ANQGSEA. The J segment lost 7 bases and the V segment lost 3 bases, leaving 13 bases of the junction unmatched.

The CDR3 reads CASDSAGASGRLEQFF. CDR3 coding DNA: TGTGCCAGCGATTCGGCCGGGGCTAGCGGGAGGCTTGAGCAGTTCTTC. This chain links TRBV28 with TRBJ2-1, with 11 positions matching TRBD2. Trimming took 8 bases from V and 9 from J; bases not matched to a gene: 15. CDR3 length equals 16 residues. Germline V CDR1 and CDR2: MDHEN, SYDVKM. Full variable domain (missing parts from reference TRBV28 and TRBJ2-1): DVKVTQSSRYLVKRTGEKVFLECVQDMDHENMFWYRQDPGLGLRLIYFSYDVKMKEKGDIPEGYSVSREKKERFSLILESASTNQTSMYLCASDSAGASGRLEQFFGPGTRLTVL.

The chain couples TRBV25-1 to TRBJ2-1, with 7 bases lining up with TRBD1. The CDR3 covers 15 residues. The J segment lost 10 bases and the V segment lost 1 base, leaving 10 bases of the junction unmatched. CDR1 and CDR2 from the germline V gene are MGHDK and SYGVNS. The CDR3 here is CASSESLLRGSEQFF. CDR3 nucleotide sequence: TGTGCCAGCAGTGAATCACTGCTCAGGGGGAGCGAGCAGTTCTTC.

The genes are TRBV18 and TRBJ2-5; D may be TRBD2 (6 bases). V lost 3 bases to trimming and J lost 1 base, with 9 bases between them. The CDR3 runs to 14 residues. The germline gives CDR1 KGHSH, CDR2 LQKENI. Here the CDR3 DNA reads TGTGCCAGCTCACCGAGACTAGTCCAAGAGACCCAGTACTTC. Its protein is CASSPRLVQETQYF.

Of note for this clonotype: Mismatch with germline at one junction end may stem from a read error. This rearrangement joins TRBV29-1 to TRBJ2-1; 9 bases match TRBD1. The CDR3 runs 14 residues. The germline CDR1 and CDR2 sequences are SQVTM and ANQGSEA. CDR3 region: CSVSPGQGYSEQFF. CDR3 coding DNA: TGCAGCGTTTCGCCGGGACAGGGTTACAGTGAGCAGTTCTTC.

V and J are TRBV7-2 and TRBJ2-1; 13 nucleotides match TRBD2. The germline V gene has CDR1 SGHTA and CDR2 FQGNSA. This CDR3 is built from 13 residues. The trim removed 8 bases at V and 9 bases at J, leaving 4 bases unmatched. CDR3 coding DNA: TGTGCCAGCGGGGGACTAGCGGGGACTGAGCAGTTCTTC. This encodes CASGGLAGTEQFF. The complete variable domain, with remaining parts taken from reference TRBV7-2 and TRBJ2-1, reads GAGVSQSPSNKVTEKGKDVELRCDPISGHTALYWYRQSLGQGLEFLIYFQGNSAPDKSGLPSDRFSAERTGGSVSTLTIQRTQQEDSAVYLCASGGLAGTEQFFGPGTRLTVL.